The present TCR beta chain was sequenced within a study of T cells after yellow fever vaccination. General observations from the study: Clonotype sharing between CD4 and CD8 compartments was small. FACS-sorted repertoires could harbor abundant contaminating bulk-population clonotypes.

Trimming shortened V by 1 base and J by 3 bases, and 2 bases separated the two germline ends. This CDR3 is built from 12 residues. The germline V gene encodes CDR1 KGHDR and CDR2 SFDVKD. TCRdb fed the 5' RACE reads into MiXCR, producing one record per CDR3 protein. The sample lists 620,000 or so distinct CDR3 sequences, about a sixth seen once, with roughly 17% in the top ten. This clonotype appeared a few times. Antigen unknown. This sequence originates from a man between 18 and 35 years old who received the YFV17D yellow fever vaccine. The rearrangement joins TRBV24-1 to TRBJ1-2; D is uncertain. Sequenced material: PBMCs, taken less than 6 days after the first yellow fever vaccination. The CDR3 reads CATSDFYYGYTF. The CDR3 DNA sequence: TGTGCCACCAGTGATTTTTACTATGGCTACACCTTC.